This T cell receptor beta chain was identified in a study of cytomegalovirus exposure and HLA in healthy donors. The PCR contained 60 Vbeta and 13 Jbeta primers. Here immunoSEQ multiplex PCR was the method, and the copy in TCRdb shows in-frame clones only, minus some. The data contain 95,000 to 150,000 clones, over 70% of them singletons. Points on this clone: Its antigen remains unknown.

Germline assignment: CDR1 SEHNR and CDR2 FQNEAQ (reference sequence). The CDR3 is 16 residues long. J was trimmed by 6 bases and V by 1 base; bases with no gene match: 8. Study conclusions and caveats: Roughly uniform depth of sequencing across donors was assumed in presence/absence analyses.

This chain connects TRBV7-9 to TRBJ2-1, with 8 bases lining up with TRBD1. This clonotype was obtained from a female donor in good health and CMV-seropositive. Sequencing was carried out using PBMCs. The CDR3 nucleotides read TGTGCCAGCAGCTTAGACCGGACAGGGTGGGGCAATGAGCAGTTCTTC. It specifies CASSLDRTGWGNEQFF. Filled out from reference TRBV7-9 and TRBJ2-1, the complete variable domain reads DTGVSQNPRHKITKRGQNVTFRCDPISEHNRLYWYRQTLGQGPEFLTYFQNEAQLEKSRLLSDRFSAERPKGSFSTLEIQRTEQGDSAMYLCASSLDRTGWGNEQFFGPGTRLTVL.